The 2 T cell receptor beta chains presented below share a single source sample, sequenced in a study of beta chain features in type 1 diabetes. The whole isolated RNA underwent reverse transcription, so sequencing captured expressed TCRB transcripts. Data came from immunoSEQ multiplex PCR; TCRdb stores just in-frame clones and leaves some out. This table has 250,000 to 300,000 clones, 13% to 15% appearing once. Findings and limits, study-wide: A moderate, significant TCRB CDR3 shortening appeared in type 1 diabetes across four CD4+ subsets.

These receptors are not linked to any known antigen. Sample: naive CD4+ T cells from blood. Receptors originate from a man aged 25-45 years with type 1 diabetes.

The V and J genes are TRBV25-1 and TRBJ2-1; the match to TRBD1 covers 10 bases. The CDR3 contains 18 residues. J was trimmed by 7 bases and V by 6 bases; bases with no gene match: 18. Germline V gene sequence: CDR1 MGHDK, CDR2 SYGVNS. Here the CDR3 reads CASRGAGSAGTGVNEQFF. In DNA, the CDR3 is TGTGCCAGCAGGGGGGCGGGATCTGCCGGGACAGGGGTGAATGAGCAGTTCTTC.

CDR3 region: CASSRQGIGNQPQHF. The CDR3 nucleotides are TGCGCCAGCAGCCGACAGGGGATCGGCAATCAGCCCCAGCATTTT. This chain joins TRBV4-1 and TRBJ1-5; 8 bases line up with TRBD1. V lost 4 bases to trimming and J lost 2 bases; unmatched junction nucleotides: 4. Germline lookup yields CDR1 MGHRA and CDR2 YSYEKL. This CDR3 is built from 15 residues.